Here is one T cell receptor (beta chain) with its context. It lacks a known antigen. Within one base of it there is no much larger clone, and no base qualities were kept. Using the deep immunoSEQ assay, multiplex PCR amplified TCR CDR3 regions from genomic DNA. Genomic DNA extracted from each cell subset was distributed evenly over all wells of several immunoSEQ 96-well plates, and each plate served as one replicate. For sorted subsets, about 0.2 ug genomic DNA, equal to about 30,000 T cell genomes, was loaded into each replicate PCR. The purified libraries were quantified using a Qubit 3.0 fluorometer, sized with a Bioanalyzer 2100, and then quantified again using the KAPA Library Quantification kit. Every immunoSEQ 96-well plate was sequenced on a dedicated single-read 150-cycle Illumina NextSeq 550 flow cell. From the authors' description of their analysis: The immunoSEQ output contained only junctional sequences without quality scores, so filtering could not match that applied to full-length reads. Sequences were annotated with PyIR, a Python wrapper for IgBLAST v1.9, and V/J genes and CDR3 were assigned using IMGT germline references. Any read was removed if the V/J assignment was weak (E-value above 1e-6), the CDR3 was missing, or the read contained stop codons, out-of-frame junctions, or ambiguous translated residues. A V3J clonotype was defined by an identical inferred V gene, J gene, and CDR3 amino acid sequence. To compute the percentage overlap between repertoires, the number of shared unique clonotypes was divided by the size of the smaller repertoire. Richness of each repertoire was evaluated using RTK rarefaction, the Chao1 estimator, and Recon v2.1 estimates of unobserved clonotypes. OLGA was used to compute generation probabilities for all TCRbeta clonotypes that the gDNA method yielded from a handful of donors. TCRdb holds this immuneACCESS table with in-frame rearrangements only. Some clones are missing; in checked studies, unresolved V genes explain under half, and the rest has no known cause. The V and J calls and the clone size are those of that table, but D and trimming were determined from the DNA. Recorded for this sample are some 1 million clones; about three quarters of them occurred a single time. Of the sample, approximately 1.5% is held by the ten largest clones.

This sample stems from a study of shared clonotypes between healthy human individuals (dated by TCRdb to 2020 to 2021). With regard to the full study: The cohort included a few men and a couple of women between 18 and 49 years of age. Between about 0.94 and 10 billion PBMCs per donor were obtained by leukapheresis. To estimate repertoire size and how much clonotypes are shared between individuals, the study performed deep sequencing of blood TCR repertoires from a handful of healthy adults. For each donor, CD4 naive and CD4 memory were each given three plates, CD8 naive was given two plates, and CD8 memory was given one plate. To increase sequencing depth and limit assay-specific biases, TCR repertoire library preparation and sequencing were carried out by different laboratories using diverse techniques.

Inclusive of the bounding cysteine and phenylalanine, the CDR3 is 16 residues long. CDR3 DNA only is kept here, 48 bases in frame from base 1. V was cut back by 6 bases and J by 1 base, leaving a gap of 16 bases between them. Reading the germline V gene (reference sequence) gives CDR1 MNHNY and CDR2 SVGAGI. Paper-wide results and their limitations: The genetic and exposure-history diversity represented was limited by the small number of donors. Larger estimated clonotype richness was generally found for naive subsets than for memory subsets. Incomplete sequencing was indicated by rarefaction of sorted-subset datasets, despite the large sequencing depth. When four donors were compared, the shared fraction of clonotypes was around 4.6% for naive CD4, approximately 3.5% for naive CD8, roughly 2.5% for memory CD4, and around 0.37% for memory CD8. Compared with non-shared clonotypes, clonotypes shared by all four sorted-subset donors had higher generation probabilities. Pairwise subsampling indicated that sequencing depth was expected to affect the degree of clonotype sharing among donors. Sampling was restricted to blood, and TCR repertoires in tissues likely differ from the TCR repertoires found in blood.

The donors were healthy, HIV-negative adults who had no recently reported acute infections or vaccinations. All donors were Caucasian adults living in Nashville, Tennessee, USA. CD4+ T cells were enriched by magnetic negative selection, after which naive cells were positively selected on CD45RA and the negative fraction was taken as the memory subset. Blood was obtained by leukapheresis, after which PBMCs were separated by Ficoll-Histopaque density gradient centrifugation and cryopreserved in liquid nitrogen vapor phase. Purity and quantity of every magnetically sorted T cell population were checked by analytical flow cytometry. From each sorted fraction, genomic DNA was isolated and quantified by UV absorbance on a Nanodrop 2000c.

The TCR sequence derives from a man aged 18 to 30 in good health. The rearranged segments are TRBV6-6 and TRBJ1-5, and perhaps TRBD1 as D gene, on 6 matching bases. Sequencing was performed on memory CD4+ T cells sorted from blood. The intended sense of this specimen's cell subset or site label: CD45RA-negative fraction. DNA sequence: TGTGCCAGCAGCTCCCTACAGGGTAGAAGCAATCAGCCCCAGCATTTT. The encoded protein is CASSSLQGRSNQPQHF.